This is a list of T cell receptor beta chains from one sample in a study of a mutant IDH1 vaccine in newly diagnosed glioma. Profiling relied on immunoSEQ multiplex PCR, and the TCRdb table lists in-frame clones only, not all of them. The sample contains tens of thousands of clones, 75% to 85% of which appear only once. Their cognate antigens are unknown. The sample here was PBMCs, taken from a glioma patient whose treatment included an IDH1 peptide vaccine. The receptors derive from a man aged 35-49 years with glioma. The CDR3 runs from the conserved cysteine through the conserved F or W. The D gene is left open where the match is weak. Size is stated for part of the rows, as once, few or many counts, or as a class when the clone is expanded.

d_call | j_call | clone_size | v_call | cdr3_nt | cdr3_aa
TRBD2 | TRBJ2-1 | NA | TRBV29-1 | TGCCACGGGACTAGCGGGAAGAATGAGCAGTTCTTC | CHGTSGKNEQFF
NA | TRBJ2-3 | NA | TRBV12-5 | TGTGCTAGTGGTTTGGTACAGGGCGGGGGCACAGATACGCAGTATTTT | CASGLVQGGGTDTQYF
NA | TRBJ1-3 | NA | TRBV27 | TGTGCCAGCAGCACTTTCGGGCCTGGAAACACCATATATTTT | CASSTFGPGNTIYF
NA | TRBJ1-1 | NA | TRBV12-5 | TGTGCTAGTGGTTTAGGGACTTTATGGGAGAACACTGAAGCTTTCTTT | CASGLGTLWENTEAFF
NA | TRBJ1-1 | few | TRBV5-1 | TGCGCCAGCAGCCAAACACAGCCCGGGCGCACTGAAGCTTTCTTT | CASSQTQPGRTEAFF
TRBD2 | TRBJ2-2 | once | TRBV5-1 | TGCGCCAGCAGCTTTGGACTAGCGGGAGTGGGCACCGGGGAGCTGTTTTTT | CASSFGLAGVGTGELFF
NA | TRBJ1-1 | NA | TRBV7-9 | TGTGCCAGCAGCCCGAGACAGGCCGTGAACACTGAAGCTTTCTTT | CASSPRQAVNTEAFF
TRBD2 | TRBJ2-2 | NA | TRBV4-1 | TGCGCCAGCAGCCAAAATCCAGCGGGAGAGGGGGCCGGGGAGCTGTTTTTT | CASSQNPAGEGAGELFF
TRBD1 | TRBJ1-5 | NA | TRBV28 | TGTGCCAGCAGACCGCCGGGACAGGGGGATTCCTATAGCAATCAGCCCCAGCATTTT | CASRPPGQGDSYSNQPQHF
NA | TRBJ1-1 | NA | TRBV29-1 | TGCAGCGTTGATCCCTCAGTGAACACTGAAGCTTTCTTT | CSVDPSVNTEAFF
TRBD1 | TRBJ1-5 | NA | TRBV2 | TGTGCCAGCAGTAGACAGGGGAATCAGCCCCAGCATTTT | CASSRQGNQPQHF
TRBD1 | TRBJ2-2 | NA | TRBV4-1 | TGCGCCAGCAGCCAATCCGGGACAGGGGAAGGCGGGGAGCTGTTTTTT | CASSQSGTGEGGELFF
NA | TRBJ1-5 | few | TRBV2 | TGTGCCAGCAGACAGGACCTGGCAGGGCCCCAGCATTTT | CASRQDLAGPQHF
NA | TRBJ2-1 | NA | TRBV7-2 | TGTGCCAGCAGCTTAGACAGAAACAATGAGCAGTTCTTC | CASSLDRNNEQFF